This entry concerns a single T cell receptor (beta chain). Its cognate antigen is unknown. V gave up 6 bases and J gave up 0 bases, with 13 bases separating them. The CDR3 is 15 amino acids. This entry comes from a study of blood T cells in healthy people across ages. A J-beta primer mix and a sample-barcoded 5' primer were used in a second PCR of about 7 to 12 cycles. Through a template-switch adaptor with 12 random nucleotides, each cDNA molecule received a tag. Each CDR3 protein gets one entry after TCRdb re-called the 5' RACE reads with MiXCR. Here the sample spans hundreds of thousands of distinct CDR3 sequences, 55% to 75% being singletons. General observations from the study: Naive T cell percentage showed a strong correlation with TCR beta diversity.

V usage is TRBV12-3 or TRBV12-4 and J usage is TRBJ2-3; D unclear. The TCR sequence derives from a man aged 30 to 45 in good health. Sequenced input: blood. CDR3 sequence: CASSPILGSTDTQYF. CDR3 in DNA: TGTGCCAGCAGCCCCATTTTGGGGAGCACAGATACGCAGTATTTT.